These 15 T cell receptor beta chains were sequenced from one sample in a study of blood T cell repertoires in COVID-19. The table came from immunoSEQ multiplex PCR; TCRdb's copy has only in-frame clones and leaves some out. The table lists about 180,000 clones, 80% to 90% of them singletons. What was sequenced was peripheral blood. These receptor sequences come from a man younger than 35 who had recovered from COVID-19.

The chain uses TRBV27 and TRBJ1-2; tentatively, D is TRBD1 (6 bases). The CDR3 covers 13 residues. From germline, CDR1 is MNHEY and CDR2 SMNVEV (reference sequence). Trimming shortened V by 4 bases and J by 10 bases, and 16 bases separated the two germline ends. The CDR3 coding sequence is TGTGCCAGCAGTTCTCATCTACAGGGAGCCTACACCTTC. Residues: CASSSHLQGAYTF.

Written as DNA, the CDR3 is TGTGCCAGCAGCAAGGGTCCAGGGACAGGTAACACTGAAGCTTTCTTT. This translates into CASSKGPGTGNTEAFF. The chain employs TRBV11-2 and TRBJ1-1, with 8 nucleotides matching TRBD1. The CDR3 loop spans 16 amino acids. The junction had 10 bases not matched to a gene; V was cut back by 5 bases and J by 2 bases. The V gene's germline CDR1 is SGHAT and CDR2 FQNNGV. Combining the CDR3 with reference TRBV11-2 and TRBJ1-1 gives the whole variable domain EAGVAQSPRYKIIEKRQSVAFWCNPISGHATLYWYQQILGQGPKLLIQFQNNGVVDDSQLPKDRFSAERLKGVDSTLKIQPAKLEDSAVYLCASSKGPGTGNTEAFFGQGTRLTVV.

The J gene is TRBJ2-1, the V gene TRBV5-4; 7 bases are shared with TRBD2. Germline loops: CDR1 SGHNT, CDR2 YYREEE (reference sequence). V lost 4 bases to trimming and J lost 9 bases; unmatched junction nucleotides: 13. The CDR3 is 15 amino acids. CDR3 sequence: CASSPRAAGVSEQFF. The DNA of the CDR3 is TGTGCCAGCAGCCCGAGGGCGGCGGGAGTATCTGAGCAGTTCTTC.

The chain employs TRBV7-9 and TRBJ1-5, with D possibly matching TRBD1 (6 bases). Germline CDR1 and CDR2: SEHNR and FQNEAQ (reference sequence). This CDR3 spans 15 amino acids. The V gene lost 3 bases and the J gene lost 2 bases, with 11 bases spanning the gap. The CDR3, as DNA: TGTGCCAGCAGCTTGACAGGTGGAGGCAATCAGCCCCAGCATTTT. It is translated as CASSLTGGGNQPQHF.

The chain couples TRBV28 to TRBJ2-1, with a weak D call TRBD1 (5 bases). Deletions cut 7 bases from V and 1 base from J, with 11 bases between. CDR1 and CDR2 from the germline V gene are MDHEN and SYDVKM. The CDR3 is made up of 14 amino acids. The CDR3 sequence: CASTFQGSYNEQFF. The CDR3 DNA is TGTGCCAGCACGTTCCAGGGATCCTACAATGAGCAGTTCTTC.

This chain links TRBV6-5 with TRBJ1-5, with D unresolved. This CDR3 has 13 amino acids. Germline V gene data show CDR1 as MNHEY and CDR2 as SVGAGI. V shed 5 bases and J shed 7 bases, with 12 bases lying between them. The CDR3 DNA follows: TGTGCCAGCAGTCCCCGGACTGGCCAGCCCCAGCATTTT. Protein sequence: CASSPRTGQPQHF.

CDR3 in DNA: TGTGCCATCAGTGCTACAGGGGGCATTTATAATTCACCCCTCCACTTT. This translates into CAISATGGIYNSPLHF. The gene calls are TRBV10-3 and TRBJ1-6; 9 bases fit TRBD1. The V gene's germline CDR1 is ENHRY and CDR2 SYGVKD. With 4 bases clipped from V and 4 bases from J, the junction kept 5 bases outside the gene matches. The CDR3 runs to 16 residues.

V is TRBV7-8 and J is TRBJ2-3; 10 bases map to TRBD2. This CDR3 has 19 amino acids. The ends lost 3 bases at V and 3 bases at J; junction bases unmatched: 15. Germline V gives CDR1 SGHVS, CDR2 FQNEAQ. CDR3 residues: CASSLSRLASGRGTDTQYF. DNA for the CDR3: TGTGCCAGCAGCTTGAGTCGCTTAGCTAGCGGGAGAGGGACAGATACGCAGTATTTT. The full variable domain, its missing parts supplied by reference TRBV7-8 and TRBJ2-3, is GAGVSQSPRYKVAKRGQDVALRCDPISGHVSLFWYQQALGQGPEFLTYFQNEAQLDKSGLPSDRFFAERPEGSVSTLKIQRTQQEDSAVYLCASSLSRLASGRGTDTQYFGPGTRLTVL.

This clone appeared a single time. The rearrangement uses TRBV7-9 and TRBJ2-2; weak D call: TRBD2 (6 bases). V lost 1 base and J 1 base, leaving 10 bases between the germline ends. CDR3 length equals 16 residues. Germline V gene lookup returns CDR1 SEHNR and CDR2 FQNEAQ (reference sequence). CDR3 loop: CASSLGGGMNTGELFF. Written as DNA, the CDR3 is TGTGCCAGCAGCTTAGGGGGCGGGATGAACACCGGGGAGCTGTTTTTT.

The chain has TRBV3-1 (or the pseudogene TRBV3-2) and TRBJ2-1; a possible D gene is TRBD1 (6 bases). This CDR3 is 16 amino acids long. The germline V and J ends were trimmed by 0 bases and 0 bases, with 9 bases remaining between them. The germline CDR1 and CDR2 sequences are LGHDT and YNNKEL (reference sequence). CDR3 coding DNA: TGTGCCAGCAGCCAAGAAGGGGGAAGCTCCTACAATGAGCAGTTCTTC. Protein sequence: CASSQEGGSSYNEQFF.

CDR3 protein: CASSPPGTGRGEQYF. The CDR3 coding sequence is TGTGCCAGCAGTCCACCCGGGACAGGGCGAGGCGAGCAGTACTTC. This chain connects TRBV6-2 or TRBV6-3 to TRBJ2-7; 9 bases agree with TRBD1. Germline lookup yields CDR1 MNHEY and CDR2 SVGEGT. This CDR3 has 15 residues. Trimming at V came to 5 bases and at J to 6 bases, leaving 11 bases not matched to a gene.

The rearrangement links TRBV19 to TRBJ1-4, with 9 bases lining up with TRBD1. Germline V lookup: CDR1 LNHDA, CDR2 SQIVND (reference sequence). This CDR3 comprises 13 residues. Germline trimming cut 5 bases from V and 11 bases from J; bases unmatched to any gene: 6. The DNA for the CDR3 is TGTGCCAGTAGTGGGACAGGGCGGGCGAAACTGTTTTTT. Amino acids: CASSGTGRAKLFF.

This chain links TRBV24-1 with TRBJ2-3; possibly TRBD2 for D (6 bases). The V gene's germline CDR1 is KGHDR and CDR2 SFDVKD. Trimming shortened V by 6 bases and J by 1 base, and 10 bases separated the two germline ends. This CDR3 comprises 14 residues. CDR3 protein: CATSRTGGTDTQYF. The CDR3 DNA reads TGTGCCACCAGTCGAACGGGGGGCACAGATACGCAGTATTTT.

This clone was observed once. The gene calls are TRBV4-2 and TRBJ1-2; D not certain. V was clipped by 4 bases and J by 6 bases, with 21 bases between them. The germline V gene encodes CDR1 LGHNA and CDR2 YNFKEQ. The CDR3 is 16 residues long. The chain's CDR3 is CASSLLLVNNLDGYTF. The CDR3, as DNA: TGTGCCAGCAGCCTCTTGCTGGTGAACAACCTCGATGGCTACACCTTC.

Only one count was recorded for this clone. The chain carries TRBV7-9 and TRBJ2-7; D possibly corresponds to TRBD1 (6 bases). Germline CDR1 reads SEHNR; CDR2 reads FQNEAQ (reference sequence). The CDR3 contains 15 residues. V was pared by 5 bases and J by 1 base, with 15 bases between. The CDR3 nucleotides read TGTGCCAGCAGCCCTGGAGGCAGGGGTTCCTACGAGCAGTACTTC. It yields the protein CASSPGGRGSYEQYF.